The 23 T cell receptor beta chains below were found in one sample sequenced in a study of CD8 T cells in ankylosing spondylitis. TCRdb used MiXCR to reprocess the 5' RACE reads, holding one entry per CDR3 protein. The sample includes 800,000 to 900,000 distinct CDR3 sequences, about 12% of them seen just once. Study-wide points: Several highly homologous variants made up a TCR beta motif, and this motif appeared characteristic of ankylosing spondylitis blood.

Their cognate antigens are unknown. The sequenced sample was blood, either unsorted or a sorted T cell fraction (not recorded which). The receptors derive from a male donor with ankylosing spondylitis.

The chain carries TRBV4-2 and TRBJ2-3; the match to TRBD2 covers 11 bases. Losses at the gene ends were 5 bases for V and 0 bases for J; bases not matched to a gene: 7. CDR1 and CDR2 from the germline V gene are LGHNA and YNFKEQ. This CDR3 is 17 amino acids long. CDR3: CASSLTSGASSTDTQYF. CDR3 nucleotide sequence: TGTGCCAGCAGCTTGACTAGCGGGGCCTCTAGCACAGATACGCAGTATTTT.

This clonotype was seen many times. The chain is built from TRBV6-2 or TRBV6-3 and TRBJ2-1; 10 nucleotides agree with TRBD2. From germline, CDR1 is MNHEY and CDR2 SVGEGT. Trimming at V came to 0 bases and at J to 0 bases, leaving 8 bases not matched to a gene. The length of the CDR3 is 19 residues. CDR3 nucleotide sequence: TGTGCCAGCAGTTACTCGTTACTAGCGGGACTTACCTCCTACAATGAGCAGTTCTTC. It specifies CASSYSLLAGLTSYNEQFF.

The V and J genes are TRBV15 and TRBJ2-2, with D possibly being TRBD1 or TRBD2 (6 bases each). Germline assignment: CDR1 LNHNV and CDR2 YYDKDF (reference sequence). Trimming took off 0 bases at V and 4 bases at J, with 12 bases between the two ends. The CDR3 loop spans 16 amino acids. The CDR3 is CATSRDARGGTGELFF. CDR3 DNA sequence: TGTGCCACCAGCAGAGATGCCAGGGGAGGCACCGGGGAGCTGTTTTTT.

The chain joins TRBV5-1 to TRBJ2-7, with 9 bases matching TRBD1. This CDR3 spans 16 amino acids. With V trimmed by 4 bases and J by 0 bases, 8 bases remained unmatched. Germline CDR1 reads SGHRS; CDR2 reads YFSETQ. The CDR3 protein is CASSPSGTGSSYEQYF. CDR3 nucleotide sequence: TGCGCCAGCAGCCCCTCCGGGACAGGGAGCTCCTACGAGCAGTACTTC.

The V call is TRBV10-2, the J call TRBJ2-7; the match to TRBD2 covers 12 bases. There are 14 residues in the CDR3. Germline trimming cut 10 bases from V and 3 bases from J; bases unmatched to any gene: 7. CDR1 is WSHSY and CDR2 is SAAADI in the germline V gene. CDR3 loop: CATGLAGKVYEQYF. CDR3 nucleotide sequence: TGCGCCACCGGACTAGCGGGAAAGGTCTACGAGCAGTACTTC.

The V call is TRBV5-1, the J call TRBJ2-1, with D possibly being TRBD2 (6 bases). Germline CDR1 reads SGHRS; CDR2 reads YFSETQ. Trimming took 6 bases from V and 5 from J, leaving 15 bases between them. CDR3 size: 14 residues. DNA of the CDR3: TGCGCCAGCACTCCGGGAGATCGACACAATGAGCAGTTCTTC. Protein: CASTPGDRHNEQFF. The variable domain in full, completed from reference TRBV5-1 and TRBJ2-1, reads KAGVTQTPRYLIKTRGQQVTLSCSPISGHRSVSWYQQTPGQGLQFLFEYFSETQRNKGNFPGRFSGRQFSNSRSEMNVSTLELGDSALYLCASTPGDRHNEQFFGPGTRLTVL.

This clonotype was counted only a few times. V is TRBV28 and J is TRBJ2-7; TRBD1 aligns across 8 bases. Germline CDR1 MDHEN, CDR2 SYDVKM. This CDR3 has 14 residues. Trimming took 7 bases from V and 7 from J; bases not matched to a gene: 12. CDR3 DNA sequence: TGTGCCAGCACTCCTAGTCCCAGGGGGCGAGAGCAGTACTTC. Protein: CASTPSPRGREQYF.

This clonotype was seen ten or more times. As DNA, the CDR3 is TGCGCCAGCAGCCTCGGGACAGGTCAGGATACGCAGTATTTT. Amino acids: CASSLGTGQDTQYF. J is TRBJ2-3 and V is TRBV5-1, with 8 bases matching TRBD1. CDR3 length: 14 amino acids. Germline loops: CDR1 SGHRS, CDR2 YFSETQ. J was trimmed by 6 bases and V by 4 bases; bases with no gene match: 7.

In this sample, this clonotype turned up many times. The V gene is TRBV5-1, the J gene TRBJ1-6, with 7 bases that match TRBD1. CDR3 length equals 16 residues. In germline, CDR1 is SGHRS, CDR2 YFSETQ. V dropped 7 bases and J dropped 9; count of bases not matched to a gene: 16. CDR3 amino acids: CASGKGQMGGSSPLHF. The DNA for the CDR3 is TGCGCCAGCGGCAAGGGACAGATGGGGGGATCTTCACCCCTCCACTTT.

This clonotype came up many times. V and J are TRBV12-3 or TRBV12-4 and TRBJ1-1; 9 bases agree with TRBD1. This CDR3 has 13 amino acids. V lost 7 bases to trimming and J lost 3 bases; unmatched junction nucleotides: 3. CDR3 protein: CASTRTGDTEAFF. CDR3 in DNA: TGTGCCAGCACTAGGACAGGGGACACTGAAGCTTTCTTT.

In this sample, this clonotype turned up a few times. V usage is TRBV7-9 and J usage is TRBJ2-7; D gene unclear. The CDR3 has 14 residues. V was pared by 6 bases and J by 1 base, with 13 bases between. Germline V lookup: CDR1 SEHNR, CDR2 FQNEAQ (reference sequence). In DNA form, the CDR3 reads TGTGCCAGCAGTTTTGACGGTACTTCCTACGAGCAGTACTTC. Translating it yields CASSFDGTSYEQYF. Filled out from reference TRBV7-9 and TRBJ2-7, the complete variable domain reads DTGVSQNPRHKITKRGQNVTFRCDPISEHNRLYWYRQTLGQGPEFLTYFQNEAQLEKSRLLSDRFSAERPKGSFSTLEIQRTEQGDSAMYLCASSFDGTSYEQYFGPGTRLTVT.

This chain links TRBV6-2 or TRBV6-3 with TRBJ1-1; TRBD1 is a possible D gene (6 bases). V gave up 7 bases and J gave up 1 base, with 13 bases separating them. CDR3 length: 14 residues. Germline V gene lookup returns CDR1 MNHEY and CDR2 SVGEGT. The CDR3, as DNA: TGTGCCAGCAACCTCAGGGGATGGAACACTGAAGCTTTCTTT. Translation: CASNLRGWNTEAFF.

In this sample, this clonotype turned up a few times. The rearrangement uses TRBV28 and TRBJ2-3, with 10 bases identical to TRBD1. The germline gives CDR1 MDHEN, CDR2 SYDVKM. Trimming removed 6 bases from V and 2 bases from J; junction bases left unmatched: 8. This CDR3 has 16 residues. The CDR3 DNA sequence: TGTGCCAGCAGCGCCGGGACAGGGGCTCCCACAGATACGCAGTATTTT. Its translation is CASSAGTGAPTDTQYF. Filled out from reference TRBV28 and TRBJ2-3, the complete variable domain reads DVKVTQSSRYLVKRTGEKVFLECVQDMDHENMFWYRQDPGLGLRLIYFSYDVKMKEKGDIPEGYSVSREKKERFSLILESASTNQTSMYLCASSAGTGAPTDTQYFGPGTRLTVL.

This clonotype was found a few times. The genes are TRBV28 and TRBJ2-7; 7 nucleotides line up with TRBD1. Germline values: CDR1 MDHEN, CDR2 SYDVKM. The CDR3 has 14 residues. V lost 3 bases, J lost 7 bases, and 9 bases stayed unmatched. CDR3 in amino acids: CASSFNDRALEQYF. The DNA of the CDR3 is TGTGCCAGCAGTTTCAACGACAGGGCTCTGGAGCAGTACTTC.

There are a few counts of this clonotype. This chain connects TRBV5-6 to TRBJ1-6; unclear D gene. The CDR3 is 18 amino acids. Germline V gene data show CDR1 as SGHDT and CDR2 as YYEEEE. V lost 4 bases and J lost 9, with 26 bases in between. As DNA, the CDR3 is TGTGCCAGCAGCCCATTTCGTGATTGGGCCGGGAATCGTTCACCCCTCCACTTT. Translation: CASSPFRDWAGNRSPLHF.

This clonotype was picked up a small number of times. This sequence joins TRBV10-1 and TRBJ2-5; 7 nucleotides agree with TRBD1. The germline V gene has CDR1 WNHNN and CDR2 SYGVQD (reference sequence). Trimming removed 7 bases from V and 0 bases from J; junction bases left unmatched: 8. The CDR3 contains 15 residues. The CDR3 region is CASNYRDSHQETQYF. The CDR3 coding sequence is TGCGCCAGCAACTACCGGGACAGTCACCAAGAGACCCAGTACTTC.

The sample holds a few counts of this clonotype. This CDR3 is CSARGALASGRSYNEQFF. DNA of the CDR3: TGCAGTGCTAGAGGGGCCCTCGCTAGCGGGAGGAGTTACAATGAGCAGTTCTTC. The V gene is TRBV20-1, the J gene TRBJ2-1, with 11 bases identical to TRBD2. Germline V gene lookup returns CDR1 DFQATT and CDR2 SNEGSKA (reference sequence). V shed 1 base and J 4 bases; nucleotides not matched to a gene: 12. CDR3 length equals 18 residues.

The table lists this clonotype with many counts. J is TRBJ2-5 and V is TRBV20-1, with D tentatively TRBD1 or TRBD2 (5 bases each). The CDR3 sequence is 14 residues long. Per germline, CDR1 DFQATT and CDR2 SNEGSKA (reference sequence). The germline V and J ends were trimmed by 6 bases and 2 bases, with 16 bases remaining between them. CDR3 DNA: TGCAGTGCCCTCGGGACGGGGAGACAAGAGACCCAGTACTTC. Its protein product is CSALGTGRQETQYF.

The rearrangement joins TRBV20-1 to TRBJ1-2; TRBD1 is a possible D gene (6 bases). The CDR3 has 15 residues. Trimming stripped 5 bases from V and 5 bases from J, with 21 bases between. CDR1 is DFQATT and CDR2 is SNEGSKA in the germline V gene (reference sequence). Written as DNA, the CDR3 is TGCAGTGCTGAGGAGGTGATGGGGGCCACTTATGGCTACACCTTC. It translates to CSAEEVMGATYGYTF.

This clonotype was observed many times. The rearrangement joins TRBV20-1 to TRBJ2-1; D is perhaps TRBD2 (6 bases). CDR1 DFQATT and CDR2 SNEGSKA come from the germline V gene (reference sequence). V gave up 0 bases and J gave up 8 bases, with 17 bases separating them. This CDR3 is built from 15 residues. CDR3 region: CSARDPASALYEQFF. The CDR3 DNA follows: TGCAGTGCTAGAGATCCGGCTAGCGCTTTGTATGAGCAGTTCTTC.

This clonotype was seen repeatedly, ten times or more. The chain recombines TRBV20-1 with TRBJ2-5; weak D call: TRBD1 (6 bases). Germline lookup yields CDR1 DFQATT and CDR2 SNEGSKA (reference sequence). There are 15 residues in the CDR3. Trimming left V 3 bases short and J 0 bases short, with 14 bases between. CDR3 sequence reads: CSARGRGNNQETQYF. The CDR3, as DNA: TGCAGTGCTAGGGGCAGGGGCAATAACCAAGAGACCCAGTACTTC.

The rearrangement uses TRBV9 and TRBJ1-5, with no clear D. V shed 4 bases and J shed 5 bases, with 10 bases lying between them. The germline V gene has CDR1 SGDLS and CDR2 YYNGEE. The CDR3 is made up of 13 amino acids. The CDR3 protein is CASSRNIYQPQHF. In DNA, the CDR3 is TGTGCCAGCAGCCGAAACATCTATCAGCCCCAGCATTTT. The variable domain in full, with the rest retrieved from reference TRBV9 and TRBJ1-5, is DSGVTQTPKHLITATGQRVTLRCSPRSGDLSVYWYQQSLDQGLQFLIQYYNGEERAKGNILERFSAQQFPDLHSELNLSSLELGDSALYFCASSRNIYQPQHFGDGTRLSIL.

This clonotype was seen many times. V and J are TRBV20-1 and TRBJ1-3, with TRBD1 as a possible D gene (5 bases). CDR3 length: 16 residues. Germline-derived CDR1 and CDR2 are DFQATT and SNEGSKA (reference sequence). Trimming removed 0 bases from V and 0 bases from J, with 12 bases in between. CDR3 coding DNA: TGCAGTGCTAGAGACCGACAGATCAGCTCTGGAAACACCATATATTTT. The encoded protein is CSARDRQISSGNTIYF.